This T cell receptor beta chain was sequenced for a study of blood T cell repertoires in COVID-19. Whole-study context: The study drew acute and convalescent COVID-19 samples from the United States, Italy and Spain. PBMCs, B-cell-depleted T cells, or T cells were the source of the cDNA or gDNA that made up the material.

The method was immunoSEQ multiplex PCR; TCRdb's version includes in-frame clones alone and lacks a portion of them. Of about 260,000 clones in the sample, about 88% are singletons; the top ten hold around 3.6%. CDR3 length: 17 residues. Trimming took 3 bases from V and 1 from J, leaving 19 bases between them. Germline CDR1 is ENHRY and CDR2 is SYGVKD. This chain connects TRBV10-3 to TRBJ2-7; D is possibly TRBD1 (6 bases). What was sequenced was peripheral blood. The sequence was collected from a young man with active or convalescent COVID-19. CDR3 amino acids: CAISESEGGSRSYEQYF. CDR3 bases: TGTGCCATCAGTGAATCCGAAGGGGGATCGCGATCCTACGAGCAGTACTTC.